This T cell receptor (beta chain) was recorded in a study of T-cell reconstitution after alpha-beta-depleted transplantation in children. Unique molecular identifiers were incorporated into the prepared TCRbeta library. TCRdb re-called the PCR reads through MiXCR, storing one row per CDR3 protein. The sample has about 110,000 distinct CDR3 sequences, around a tenth seen once. Trimming left V 3 bases short and J 1 base short, with 2 bases between. The CDR3 is made up of 11 amino acids. CDR1 DFQATT and CDR2 SNEGSKA come from the germline V gene (reference sequence). This clonotype was counted many times.

Source: PBMCs from the stem cell graft donor, taken from the stem cell graft. The chain employs TRBV20-1 and TRBJ2-3; D call uncertain. This sequence was found in a human donor who donated a stem cell graft to a child with acute lymphoblastic leukemia. The CDR3 is CSASGTDTQYF. CDR3 in DNA: TGCAGTGCTAGCGGCACAGATACGCAGTATTTT.